Listed below are T cell receptor beta chains from one sample, sequenced in a study of blood T cell repertoires in COVID-19. Assay used: immunoSEQ multiplex PCR; TCRdb lists only in-frame clones, some missing. The repertoire holds approximately 130,000 clones, approximately 90% seen once, with approximately 2.3% in the top ten. The sample comprised peripheral blood. The origin of the receptors is a woman between 45 and 65 years old with acute or convalescent COVID-19. Both conserved end residues are part of each CDR3. D genes are given only for firm matches. Not every row has a clone size; where given, it reads once, few, many or a size class.

NA	TRBV5-6	TRBJ1-2	TRBD1	TGTGCCAGCAGCTTGGTGTATGAGACAGGGCGAGTTGGCTACACCTTC	CASSLVYETGRVGYTF
few	TRBV7-2	TRBJ1-5	NA	TGTGCCAGCAGCTTAGACGGGCAGGGGAGTCAGCCCCAGCATTTT	CASSLDGQGSQPQHF
NA	TRBV19	TRBJ1-6	TRBD1	TGTGCCAGTAGTTCGACAGGGGAGAGTTCACCCCTCCACTTT	CASSSTGESSPLHF
once	TRBV5-4	TRBJ1-3	TRBD1	TGTGCCAGCAGCCTTGGGACAGGGGGAAACTCTGGAAACACCATATATTTT	CASSLGTGGNSGNTIYF
once	TRBV5-1	TRBJ1-1	NA	TGCGCCAGCAGCTTGGAGGGGCGAACTGAAGCTTTCTTT	CASSLEGRTEAFF
NA	TRBV5-6	TRBJ1-2	NA	TGTGCCAGCAGTCTTAGAGGGATCTATGGCTACACCTTC	CASSLRGIYGYTF
NA	TRBV3-1/TRBV3-2	TRBJ1-1	NA	TGTGCCAGCAGAGTAGTAGGGGGAAGGGCTTTCTTT	CASRVVGGRAFF
NA	TRBV7-2	TRBJ2-3	TRBD1	TGTGCCAGCAGCCCCGACAGGGGGCTTGGAGATACGCAGTATTTT	CASSPDRGLGDTQYF
NA	TRBV10-3	TRBJ2-7	NA	TGTGCCATCAGTGAGTCGCAGGTGCAGTACTTC	CAISESQVQYF
NA	TRBV11-3	TRBJ1-3	NA	TGTGCCAGCAGATTTGGGGCGAGCACTGGAAACACCATATATTTT	CASRFGASTGNTIYF
NA	TRBV5-6	TRBJ1-1	NA	TGTGCCAGCAGGGTGGCGGGGGCTACCAACACTGAAGCTTTCTTT	CASRVAGATNTEAFF
NA	TRBV15	TRBJ1-5	TRBD1	TGTGCCACCAGCAGAGATGTGTCTTCAGGACAGGGGGCCATTCAGCCCCAGCATTTT	CATSRDVSSGQGAIQPQHF
NA	TRBV11-3	TRBJ2-7	TRBD1	TGTGCCAGCAGTGAGACAGGGGGCCGGTACGAGCAGTACTTC	CASSETGGRYEQYF
NA	TRBV7-2	TRBJ1-2	TRBD1	TGTGCCAGCAACCCCGGCAGGGGGCTTAACTATGGCTACACCTTC	CASNPGRGLNYGYTF
NA	TRBV6-5	TRBJ2-3	NA	TGTGCCAGCGTGGCGCCAGGTCGTGATACGCAGTATTTT	CASVAPGRDTQYF
NA	TRBV7-2	TRBJ1-1	TRBD1	TGTGCCAGCAGCCAAGGCCGGGACAGCGAAGCTTTCTTT	CASSQGRDSEAFF
NA	TRBV12-3/TRBV12-4	TRBJ2-7	TRBD2	TGTGCCAGCAGCTTGGGGACTACCGAGCAGTACTTC	CASSLGTTEQYF
NA	TRBV12-3/TRBV12-4	TRBJ1-2	NA	TGTGCCAGCAGCCCCACAGGAGCTCCTGGCTACACCTTC	CASSPTGAPGYTF
NA	TRBV3-1/TRBV3-2	TRBJ1-6	NA	TGTGCCAGCAGCTCTACAGGGAGGGATTCACCCCTCCACTTT	CASSSTGRDSPLHF
NA	TRBV29-1	TRBJ1-4	TRBD1	TGCAGCGGCAGGACAGGGGTACGGAGCGAAAAACTGTTTTTT	CSGRTGVRSEKLFF
NA	TRBV5-1	TRBJ1-2	NA	TGCGCCAGCCGACGGGGGTACGATGGCTACACCTTC	CASRRGYDGYTF